The T cell receptor beta chain under discussion was sequenced for a study of blood T cell repertoires in COVID-19. Study context: Sites in the United States, Italy and Spain provided acute and convalescent COVID-19 samples. PBMCs, B-cell-depleted T cells, or T cells were the source of the cDNA or gDNA that made up the material.

Authors' processing steps: Amplified reference gene primers provided the basis for estimating nucleated cell counts. The table came from immunoSEQ multiplex PCR; TCRdb's copy has only in-frame clones and leaves some out. V, J and clone size were drawn from that table, and D and trimming were deduced from the DNA. Of about 120,000 clones in the sample, around three quarters are singletons; the top ten hold 37%. The origin of this receptor is a middle-aged man with active or convalescent COVID-19. Sequencing input: peripheral blood.

The CDR3 DNA sequence: TGTGCCAGCAGTTCCGGGACTAGCAGGCGAGGTGAGCAGTTCTTC. The encoded protein is CASSSGTSRRGEQFF. This chain links TRBV2 with TRBJ2-1; 9 bases match TRBD2. Germline CDR1 is SNHLY and CDR2 is FYNNEI. The CDR3 contains 15 residues. V was clipped by 5 bases and J by 9 bases; unmatched bases: 11.